The source of this T cell receptor beta chain is a study of long-term antiretroviral therapy in people with HIV. The immunoSEQ assay was v3.0, run at survey level. Assay used: immunoSEQ multiplex PCR; TCRdb lists only in-frame clones, some missing. In the table there are around 30,000 clones, roughly 85% of which are singletons. The V gene's germline CDR1 is SEHNR and CDR2 FQNEAQ (reference sequence). The CDR3 length is 14 residues. The V end was cut by 1 base, the J end by 3 bases, with 6 bases between. The chain uses TRBV7-9 and TRBJ2-2, with no clear D. Material: unsorted PBMCs, obtained about 3.5 years after starting antiretroviral therapy. The TCR originated in a young man with HIV. This CDR3 is CASSLGRDTGELFF. The CDR3 DNA sequence: TGTGCCAGCAGCTTAGGAAGGGACACCGGGGAGCTGTTTTTT.